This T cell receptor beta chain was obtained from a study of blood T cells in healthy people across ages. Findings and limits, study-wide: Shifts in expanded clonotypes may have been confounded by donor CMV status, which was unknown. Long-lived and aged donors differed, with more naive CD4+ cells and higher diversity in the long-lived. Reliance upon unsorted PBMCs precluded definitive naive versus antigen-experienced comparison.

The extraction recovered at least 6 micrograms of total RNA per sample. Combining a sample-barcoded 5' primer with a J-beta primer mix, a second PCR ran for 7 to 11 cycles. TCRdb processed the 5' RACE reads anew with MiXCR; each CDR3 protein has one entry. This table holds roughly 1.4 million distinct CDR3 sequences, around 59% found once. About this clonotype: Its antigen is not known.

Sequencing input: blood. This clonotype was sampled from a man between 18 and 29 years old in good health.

This chain's CDR3 is CASRKGDRGYTF. The DNA for the CDR3 is TGTGCCAGCAGGAAGGGGGATCGGGGCTACACCTTC. V gene TRBV2 combines with J gene TRBJ1-2, with a tentative D call TRBD1 (6 bases). The V end was cut by 6 bases, the J end by 8 bases, with 13 bases between. Germline lookup yields CDR1 SNHLY and CDR2 FYNNEI. This CDR3 region has 12 residues. The variable domain in full, with the rest retrieved from reference TRBV2 and TRBJ1-2, is EPEVTQTPSHQVTQMGQEVILRCVPISNHLYFYWYRQILGQKVEFLVSFYNNEISEKSEIFDDQFSVERPDGSNFTLKIRSTKLEDSAMYFCASRKGDRGYTFGSGTRLTVV.